The 29 T cell receptor beta chains given below trace back to one sample, sequenced in a study of T cell changes during pregnancy in multiple sclerosis. Profiled with immunoSEQ multiplex PCR; TCRdb holds only in-frame clones, not every one. The sample gives some 60,000 clones, approximately 90% of which show up once; roughly 1.4% is in the top ten. This sample comprised peripheral blood, obtained in the second trimester of pregnancy. All receptors come from a female donor with multiple sclerosis, enrolled in a pregnancy study.

The CDR3 loop is CASSVSGGALDTQYF. CDR3 DNA sequence: TGTGCCAGCAGCGTATCGGGGGGGGCGTTGGATACGCAGTATTTT. The V call is TRBV9, the J call TRBJ2-3; 8 bases map to TRBD2. J lost 6 bases, V lost 1 base, and 7 bases had no gene match. From germline, CDR1 is SGDLS and CDR2 YYNGEE. This CDR3 comprises 15 residues. Looking up the rest from reference TRBV9 and TRBJ2-3 gives the full variable domain: DSGVTQTPKHLITATGQRVTLRCSPRSGDLSVYWYQQSLDQGLQFLIQYYNGEERAKGNILERFSAQQFPDLHSELNLSSLELGDSALYFCASSVSGGALDTQYFGPGTRLTVL.

This clone was seen once. The chain recombines TRBV30 with TRBJ1-6, with D possibly TRBD1 on 5 matching bases. Trimming pared 2 bases from V and 10 bases from J, leaving 21 bases between. Germline-derived CDR1 and CDR2 are GTSNPN and SVGIG (reference sequence). The CDR3 runs 16 residues. The CDR3 sequence: CAWSLSGFLLGSPLHF. The CDR3 DNA is TGTGCCTGGAGTTTGTCAGGGTTCCTTTTAGGATCACCCCTCCACTTT.

This rearrangement joins TRBV7-2 to TRBJ1-1, with 7 bases fitting TRBD1. CDR3 length: 19 residues. V trimming: 1 base; J trimming: 7 bases; junction bases outside the gene matches: 21. CDR1 is SGHTA and CDR2 is FQGNSA in the germline V gene. In nucleotides, the CDR3 is TGTGCCAGCAGCTTAGAAGCCAGAGGGGGCTTCTGGGATAGCGGTGAAGCTTTCTTT. It is translated as CASSLEARGGFWDSGEAFF. Using reference TRBV7-2 and TRBJ1-1 for the parts outside the CDR3, the full variable domain is GAGVSQSPSNKVTEKGKDVELRCDPISGHTALYWYRQSLGQGLEFLIYFQGNSAPDKSGLPSDRFSAERTGGSVSTLTIQRTQQEDSAVYLCASSLEARGGFWDSGEAFFGQGTRLTVV.

The chain links TRBV2 to TRBJ2-1; TRBD2 matches 9 bases. The germline V gene has CDR1 SNHLY and CDR2 FYNNEI. V shed 4 bases, J shed 2 bases, and the junction held 3 bases outside the gene matches. The CDR3 extends over 15 amino acids. The CDR3 DNA reads TGTGCCAGCAGTGCCCAGCGGGGGGCCTACAATGAGCAGTTCTTC. Its translation: CASSAQRGAYNEQFF.

This clone is a singleton in its sample. The chain uses TRBV5-8 and TRBJ2-1, with 9 bases identical to TRBD2. V shed 1 base, J shed 4 bases, and the junction held 3 bases outside the gene matches. Looked up from germline, CDR1 is SGHTS and CDR2 is YDEGEE. This CDR3 comprises 15 residues. CDR3 region: CASSLSAGGYNEQFF. The CDR3 nucleotides are TGTGCCAGCAGCTTGTCCGCGGGGGGGTACAATGAGCAGTTCTTC.

The chain carries TRBV5-1 and TRBJ1-3; TRBD1 is a possible D gene (5 bases). This CDR3 comprises 15 residues. Trimming left V 0 bases short and J 4 bases short, with 11 bases between. The germline gives CDR1 SGHRS, CDR2 YFSETQ. Here the CDR3 DNA reads TGCGCCAGCAGCTTGGTTCAGGGTTCCGGAAACACCATATATTTT. It codes for CASSLVQGSGNTIYF.

The chain links TRBV5-5 to TRBJ1-5, with TRBD1 matching over 7 bases. The CDR3 is 15 amino acids. The germline gives CDR1 SGHKS, CDR2 YYEKEE (reference sequence). V dropped 0 bases and J dropped 2; count of bases not matched to a gene: 2. This CDR3 reads CASSLDGQGNQPQHF. In DNA form, the CDR3 reads TGTGCCAGCAGCTTGGATGGACAGGGCAATCAGCCCCAGCATTTT.

The chain uses TRBV7-9 and TRBJ1-1, with TRBD1 identical over 8 bases. Germline CDR1 and CDR2: SEHNR and FQNEAQ (reference sequence). The CDR3 sequence is 15 residues long. V lost 4 bases, J lost 5 bases, and 9 bases stayed unmatched. CDR3 amino acids: CASSSPEQGDTEAFF. CDR3 sequence (DNA): TGTGCCAGCAGCTCACCCGAACAGGGGGATACTGAAGCTTTCTTT.

The J gene is TRBJ1-1, the V gene TRBV4-1; D is possibly TRBD1 (5 bases). This CDR3 spans 15 amino acids. Germline CDR1 MGHRA, CDR2 YSYEKL. The V end lost 0 bases, the J end lost 4 bases, and 12 bases lay between the germline ends. CDR3 DNA: TGCGCCAGCAGCCAAGATAACCGCGGGGGCACTGAAGCTTTCTTT. Translation gives CASSQDNRGGTEAFF.

V usage is TRBV18 and J usage is TRBJ1-2, with a tentative D call TRBD1 (5 bases). Germline V gives CDR1 KGHSH, CDR2 LQKENI. The CDR3 consists of 14 residues. Trimming pared 3 bases from V and 2 bases from J, leaving 10 bases between. CDR3 protein: CASSPGQDNYGYTF. The DNA of the CDR3 is TGTGCCAGCTCACCGGGGCAGGACAACTATGGCTACACCTTC.

J is TRBJ2-5 and V is TRBV6-5, with 12 bases that match TRBD1. The CDR3 covers 15 residues. Unmatched junction bases numbered 7, after V lost 0 bases and J lost 11 bases. Germline CDR1 MNHEY, CDR2 SVGAGI. The CDR3 DNA is TGTGCCAGCAGTTACTCGGGACAGGGGGCTGGGGAGCAGTACTTC. This encodes CASSYSGQGAGEQYF.

The CDR3 reads CASSQDRARAGEQFF. In DNA form, the CDR3 reads TGTGCCAGCAGCCAGGACAGGGCCCGAGCTGGTGAGCAGTTCTTC. J is TRBJ2-1 and V is TRBV7-2; TRBD1 matches at 8 bases. Germline V lookup: CDR1 SGHTA, CDR2 FQGNSA. The CDR3 is 15 amino acids. V shed 5 bases, J shed 9 bases, and the junction held 12 bases outside the gene matches.

The V call is TRBV5-6, the J call TRBJ2-3; 7 bases are a match to TRBD2. CDR1 is SGHDT, CDR2 YYEEEE, per germline. Trimming took 0 bases from V and 5 from J; bases not matched to a gene: 6. The CDR3 is 15 amino acids. Here the CDR3 reads CASSLASGVLDTQYF. The CDR3 nucleotides read TGTGCCAGCAGCTTGGCTAGCGGAGTGTTAGATACGCAGTATTTT.

The chain uses TRBV5-1 and TRBJ1-2, with 10 nucleotides matching TRBD1. CDR3 size: 16 residues. Germline V CDR1 and CDR2: SGHRS, YFSETQ. J gave up 6 bases and V 1 base, and 9 bases lay outside the gene matches. DNA for the CDR3: TGCGCCAGCAGCTTGATAACCGGGACAGGGGATAATGGCTACACCTTC. It translates to CASSLITGTGDNGYTF.

The rearrangement uses TRBV10-3 and TRBJ2-7, with 10 bases lining up with TRBD1. This CDR3 is 12 amino acids long. The trim removed 7 bases at V and 9 bases at J, leaving 6 bases unmatched. Germline CDR1 reads ENHRY; CDR2 reads SYGVKD. CDR3 sequence (DNA): TGTGCCATCAATCGGGACAGGGGTCGGCAGTACTTC. It encodes CAINRDRGRQYF.

V gene TRBV30 combines with J gene TRBJ2-3, with 8 nucleotides matching TRBD2. J gave up 1 base and V 1 base, and 1 base lay outside the gene matches. The CDR3 sequence is 14 residues long. Germline assignment: CDR1 GTSNPN and CDR2 SVGIG (reference sequence). As DNA, the CDR3 is TGTGCCTGGAGTGACGGGGGGGGCACAGATACGCAGTATTTT. Translation: CAWSDGGGTDTQYF.

This clone was observed once. This chain uses TRBV6-6 with TRBJ1-1; a possible D gene is TRBD1 (5 bases). Per the germline V gene, CDR1 is MNHNY and CDR2 is SVGAGI (reference sequence). V lost 2 bases and J 1 base, leaving 14 bases between the germline ends. The CDR3 sequence is 16 residues long. The CDR3 DNA reads as TGTGCCAGCAGTTACCTGGCCGGGACTCAGAACACTGAAGCTTTCTTT. This gives the protein CASSYLAGTQNTEAFF.

In this sample, this clone turned up a few times. This chain uses TRBV7-2 with TRBJ1-3; 7 nucleotides match TRBD1. The CDR3 covers 13 residues. Germline V gives CDR1 SGHTA, CDR2 FQGNSA. CDR3 protein: CGGGGGSGNTIYF. For the CDR3, the DNA is TGTGGAGGAGGGGGCGGCTCTGGAAACACCATATATTTT. The entire variable domain, with the rest obtained from reference TRBV7-2 and TRBJ1-3, is as follows: GAGVSQSPSNKVTEKGKDVELRCDPISGHTALYWYRQSLGQGLEFLIYFQGNSAPDKSGLPSDRFSAERTGGSVSTLTIQRTQQEDSAVYLCGGGGGSGNTIYFGEGSWLTVV.

The chain couples TRBV5-1 to TRBJ2-7, with D hard to call. V lost 1 base and J 2 bases, leaving 7 bases between the germline ends. Germline-derived CDR1 and CDR2 are SGHRS and YFSETQ. The CDR3 is 13 residues long. In DNA form, the CDR3 reads TGCGCCAGCAGCTTGCTGGGCCCCTACGAGCAGTACTTC. This encodes CASSLLGPYEQYF.

The rearrangement links TRBV5-1 to TRBJ1-2; D uncertain. V was clipped by 0 bases and J by 2 bases, with 8 bases between them. The CDR3 has 14 amino acids. The germline V gene has CDR1 SGHRS and CDR2 YFSETQ. As DNA, the CDR3 is TGCGCCAGCAGCTTGGTAGTGTACAACTATGGCTACACCTTC. Its translation is CASSLVVYNYGYTF.

V usage is TRBV7-2 and J usage is TRBJ1-2; D unresolved. The CDR3 has 14 amino acids. Germline V gives CDR1 SGHTA, CDR2 FQGNSA. The V and J ends lost 3 bases and 5 bases respectively, with 13 bases between them. CDR3 region: CASSFEVLDYGYTF. CDR3 nucleotide sequence: TGTGCCAGCAGCTTCGAGGTCTTAGATTATGGCTACACCTTC.

The J gene is TRBJ1-4, the V gene TRBV13; unclear D gene. V lost 6 bases, J lost 4 bases, and 12 bases lay in between. The V gene's germline CDR1 is PRHDT and CDR2 FYEKMQ (reference sequence). The CDR3 is 14 residues long. The chain's CDR3 is CASSPPNNNEKLFF. CDR3 nucleotide sequence: TGTGCCAGCAGTCCTCCGAACAATAATGAAAAACTGTTTTTT.

The chain carries TRBV5-1 and TRBJ2-3; TRBD2 agrees at 11 bases. V shed 4 bases, J shed 6 bases, and the junction held 10 bases outside the gene matches. CDR1 and CDR2 from the germline V gene are SGHRS and YFSETQ. The CDR3 has 16 residues. CDR3 protein: CASSLGASGGSDTQYF. The CDR3 DNA follows: TGCGCCAGCAGCCTGGGGGCTAGCGGGGGGAGTGATACGCAGTATTTT.

This rearrangement joins TRBV2 to TRBJ2-7, with 11 nucleotides matching TRBD2. V shed 3 bases and J 7 bases; nucleotides not matched to a gene: 11. The germline V gene has CDR1 SNHLY and CDR2 FYNNEI. CDR3 length equals 16 residues. CDR3 nucleotide sequence: TGTGCCAGCAGTGATGGCGGACTAGCGGGTCTACTGGAGCAGTACTTC. This translates into CASSDGGLAGLLEQYF.

This clone was seen a single time. The rearrangement uses TRBV5-1 and TRBJ1-6; D gene uncertain. Germline loops: CDR1 SGHRS, CDR2 YFSETQ. CDR3 length equals 12 residues. V was clipped by 4 bases and J by 8 bases, with 7 bases between them. CDR3 amino acids: CASSTGDSPLHF. CDR3 nucleotides: TGCGCCAGCAGCACCGGGGATTCACCCCTCCACTTT.

The chain is built from TRBV19 and TRBJ2-7, with TRBD1 matching over 9 bases. The germline CDR1 and CDR2 sequences are LNHDA and SQIVND (reference sequence). The CDR3 runs to 18 residues. V lost 5 bases, J lost 3 bases, and 17 bases stayed unmatched. CDR3 sequence: CASSPRTGDYLNSYEQYF. DNA of the CDR3: TGTGCCAGTAGTCCAAGGACAGGGGACTATCTTAATAGCTACGAGCAGTACTTC.

The chain links TRBV10-3 to TRBJ1-2; D call uncertain. The V end lost 6 bases, the J end lost 6 bases, and 17 bases lay between the germline ends. Germline lookup yields CDR1 ENHRY and CDR2 SYGVKD. This CDR3 spans 14 amino acids. CDR3 sequence reads: CAISGLPLSDGYTF. CDR3 sequence (DNA): TGTGCCATCAGCGGGCTCCCTCTTAGCGATGGCTACACCTTC.

This sequence joins TRBV7-3 and TRBJ2-5, with D hard to call. Between the trimmed V and J ends, which lost 5 bases and 2 bases, there was a span of 9 bases. CDR1 is SGHTA and CDR2 is FQGTGA in the germline V gene. The CDR3 consists of 13 residues. The CDR3 region has the DNA TGTGCCAGCAGCCGGGTTTCACAAGAGACCCAGTACTTC. Translation: CASSRVSQETQYF.

This chain links TRBV19 with TRBJ2-5; D is undetermined. This CDR3 spans 15 amino acids. Trimming removed 5 bases from V and 2 bases from J, with 15 bases in between. Germline V gives CDR1 LNHDA, CDR2 SQIVND (reference sequence). The CDR3: CASSPTWSGQETQYF. In nucleotides, the CDR3 is TGTGCCAGTAGTCCCACGTGGAGTGGTCAAGAGACCCAGTACTTC.